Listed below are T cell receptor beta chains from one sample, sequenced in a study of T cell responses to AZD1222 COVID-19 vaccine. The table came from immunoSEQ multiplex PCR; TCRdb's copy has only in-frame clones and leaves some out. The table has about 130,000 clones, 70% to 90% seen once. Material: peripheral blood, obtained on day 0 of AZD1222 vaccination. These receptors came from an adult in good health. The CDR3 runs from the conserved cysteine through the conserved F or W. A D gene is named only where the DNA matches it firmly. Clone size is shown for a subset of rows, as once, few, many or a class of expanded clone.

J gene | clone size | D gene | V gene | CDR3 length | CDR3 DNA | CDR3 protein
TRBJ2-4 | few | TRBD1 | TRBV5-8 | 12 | TGTGCCAGCAGATCCGGGACAGGAATGCAGTACTTC | CASRSGTGMQYF
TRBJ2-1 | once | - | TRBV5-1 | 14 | TGCGCCAGCAGCTTGGAAGGGCGGGGAAATGAGCAGTTCTTC | CASSLEGRGNEQFF
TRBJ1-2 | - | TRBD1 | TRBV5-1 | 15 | TGCGCCAGCAGCCCTCCTCTGACAGGGGCGGAAGGCTACACCTTC | CASSPPLTGAEGYTF
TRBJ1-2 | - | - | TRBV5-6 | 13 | TGTGCCAGCAGCCCGGGGACGGTCTATGGCTACACCTTC | CASSPGTVYGYTF
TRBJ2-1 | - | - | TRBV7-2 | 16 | TGTGCCAGCTCGGGAGTGTTAGCACTAACCTACAATGAGCAGTTCTTC | CASSGVLALTYNEQFF
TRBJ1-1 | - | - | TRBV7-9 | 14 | TGTGCCAGCAGTCGTTTCCAGGGAGGGGGTGAAGCTTTCTTT | CASSRFQGGGEAFF
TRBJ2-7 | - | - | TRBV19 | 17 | TGTGCCAGTAGTATTATTCCGGACAGCTCGGGGTCCTACGAGCAGTACTTC | CASSIIPDSSGSYEQYF
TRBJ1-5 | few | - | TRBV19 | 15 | TGTGCCAGCCTGGGCCGGGGAAATAACAATCAGCCCCAGCATTTT | CASLGRGNNNQPQHF
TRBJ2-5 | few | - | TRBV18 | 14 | TGTGCCAGCTCACCACCGGGGCAGGGCGAGACCCAGTACTTC | CASSPPGQGETQYF
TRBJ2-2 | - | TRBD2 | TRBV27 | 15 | TGTGCCAGCAAGGTGATAGCGGGAGGGCCCGGGGAGCTGTTTTTT | CASKVIAGGPGELFF
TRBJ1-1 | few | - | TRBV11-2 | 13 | TGTGCCAGCAGCGTTAGTTTGAACACTGAAGCTTTCTTT | CASSVSLNTEAFF
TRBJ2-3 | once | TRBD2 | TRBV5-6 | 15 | TGTGCCAGCAGCCCCCTAGCGGGAGGAACAGATACGCAGTATTTT | CASSPLAGGTDTQYF
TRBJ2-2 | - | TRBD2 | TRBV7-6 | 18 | TGTGCCAGCAGCTTAGTACCCCGGACTAGCGGGGGGGCCGGGGAGCTGTTTTTT | CASSLVPRTSGGAGELFF
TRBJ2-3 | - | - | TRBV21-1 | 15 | TGTGCCAGCACCGATGTCGGGGGGCACTGCGGTACGCAGTATTTT | CASTDVGGHCGTQYF
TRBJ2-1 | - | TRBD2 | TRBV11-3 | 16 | TGTGCCAGCAGCTTAAGACTAGCGAAGATCTACAATGAGCAGTTCTTC | CASSLRLAKIYNEQFF
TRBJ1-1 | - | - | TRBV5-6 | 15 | TGTGCCAGCAGCTTCATGGCGGCGATGAACACTGAAGCTTTCTTT | CASSFMAAMNTEAFF
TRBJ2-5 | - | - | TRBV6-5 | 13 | TGTGCCAGCAGGGACGGCTACCAAGAGACCCAGTACTTC | CASRDGYQETQYF
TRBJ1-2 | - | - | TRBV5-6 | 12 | TGTGCCAGCAGCTTCCGAGAGTATGGCTACACCTTC | CASSFREYGYTF
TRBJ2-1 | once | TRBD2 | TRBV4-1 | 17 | TGCGCCAGCAGCCAAGAGTACGGGGGGGCCTCCTACAATGAGCAGTTCTTC | CASSQEYGGASYNEQFF
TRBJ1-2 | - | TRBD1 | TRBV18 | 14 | TGTGCCAGCTCAAGGACAGGGGATAGGAATGGCTACACCTTC | CASSRTGDRNGYTF
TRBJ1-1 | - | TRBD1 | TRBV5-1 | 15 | TGCGCCAGCAGCTTCGGGACAGCTCTGAACACTGAAGCTTTCTTT | CASSFGTALNTEAFF
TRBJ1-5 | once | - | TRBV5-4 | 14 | TGTGCCAGCAGCTTGTGGGGGTCCGGACAGCCCCAGCATTTT | CASSLWGSGQPQHF
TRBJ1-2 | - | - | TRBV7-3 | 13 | TGTGCCAGCAGCTTAAACGGTGGCTATGGCTACACCTTC | CASSLNGGYGYTF
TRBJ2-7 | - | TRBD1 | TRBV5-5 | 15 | TGTGCCAGCAGCCCTGAGGGACAGGGTACCTACGAGCAGTACTTC | CASSPEGQGTYEQYF
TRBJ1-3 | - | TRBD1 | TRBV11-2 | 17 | TGTGCCAGCAGCTCCCGACAGGGAAGCAAAAGGGCGCACACCATATATTTT | CASSSRQGSKRAHTIYF
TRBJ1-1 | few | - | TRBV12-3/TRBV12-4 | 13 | TGTGCCAGCAAACCCACCAAGAACACTGAAGCTTTCTTT | CASKPTKNTEAFF
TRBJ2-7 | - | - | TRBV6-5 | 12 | TGTGCCAGCACCCGGGACTTCTCGGAGCAGTACTTC | CASTRDFSEQYF
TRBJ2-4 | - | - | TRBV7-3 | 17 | TGTGCCAGCAGCTTATCAGGGAGTGGGCTAGCCAAAAACATTCAGTACTTC | CASSLSGSGLAKNIQYF
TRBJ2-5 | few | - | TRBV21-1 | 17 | TGTGCCAGCAGTGAAAAAGGAATAGCGGGGGGCAAAGAGACCCAGTACTTC | CASSEKGIAGGKETQYF
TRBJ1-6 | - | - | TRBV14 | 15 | TGTGCCAGCAGCCCGAATAGGGGGGGAACTTCACCCCTCCACTTT | CASSPNRGGTSPLHF
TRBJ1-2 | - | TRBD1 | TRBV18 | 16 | TGTGCCAGCTCTCACTCCCCGGAAGGCAGGGGGCAAGGCTACACCTTC | CASSHSPEGRGQGYTF
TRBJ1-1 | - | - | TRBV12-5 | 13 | TGTGCTAGTGCACAACAGGGGAACACTGAAGCTTTCTTT | CASAQQGNTEAFF
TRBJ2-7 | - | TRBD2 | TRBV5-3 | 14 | TGTGCCAGAAAGGCCGGGGGGTATAAGGGGCCACTTTACTTC | CARKAGGYKGPLYF
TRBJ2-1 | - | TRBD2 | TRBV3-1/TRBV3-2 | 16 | TGTGCCAGCAGCCCTCTAGCGGCCACCACCTACAATGAGCAGTTCTTC | CASSPLAATTYNEQFF
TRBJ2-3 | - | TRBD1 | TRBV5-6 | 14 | TGTGCCAGCAGCGGACAGGTGAACACAGATACGCAGTATTTT | CASSGQVNTDTQYF